This T cell receptor (beta chain) was observed in a study of cytomegalovirus exposure and HLA in healthy donors (dated by TCRdb to 2015 to 2018). At the level of the whole study: An earlier analysis of more than 550 of the donors reported 250 to 350 Gb of sequence data and 95 million to 140 million unique TCR beta sequences obtained from about 179 million T cells. High-throughput TCR immunosequencing, statistical association of individual TCRs with disease status, and machine learning were combined to predict cytomegalovirus infection status. Class I and class II HLA loci were covered by the typing at four-digit resolution. Donor age, sex, ethnicity and CMV serostatus were collected together with the repertoire data. A later analysis re-analyzed previously published TCR beta repertoires from 650 to 800 donors and added high-resolution HLA genotyping to study TCR occurrence patterns. Because of strong linkage in the cohort, roughly five DR-DQ haplotypes were treated as single units for association and clustering. Among the approximately 400 genotyped donors, approximately 81% belonged to the genetic ancestry cluster associated with self-reported Caucasian donors. All discovery cohort repertoires had been generated on a single sequencing platform. Typing coverage varied by locus: roughly 629-630 donors for A, B, C, DRB1 and DQB1; roughly 560 for DQA1; around 610 for DPA1; approximately 470 for DPB1. Using immunosequencing, the study profiled T cell repertoires from roughly 650 subjects and related those repertoires to cytomegalovirus serostatus. An early release that covered about 600 HLA-typed donors contained approximately 300 gigabases of sequencing data and 75 million to 100 million unique TCR sequences. The aim of the study was to test whether cataloging public T cell receptors could identify signatures of past pathogen exposure. Rather than drawing on any new phenotypic data, the later analysis identified candidate immune exposures from TCR beta sequences and the way those sequences occurred across donors. An earlier analysis of 500 to 650 of the donors applied high-throughput TCR beta sequencing to assess whether each TCR beta V gene segment acted as functional or pseudogenic. Among about 360 genotyped donors of the cohort, an average of around 240,000 unique TCR beta nucleotide sequences were sequenced per donor, roughly a sixth of them non-productive. A later genetic analysis took genome-wide SNP genotypes for about three fifths of the roughly 670 donors and used that subset as a discovery cohort. Along with the roughly 700-subject first cohort, a separate validation cohort of over a hundred different subjects was used.

Library generation was performed with the immunoSEQ multiplex PCR assay. A mixture of 60 forward primers for TCR Vbeta segments and 13 reverse primers for TCR Jbeta segments was used in the multiplex PCR. Amplification of the CDR3 region of rearranged TCR beta genes was performed with a multiplex PCR assay on genomic DNA. On the Illumina HiSeq System, the amplified TCR beta libraries were sequenced as 87-base-pair reads. On the study's bioinformatics: A later analysis tallied around 87 million unique TCR beta chains across the approximately 670 repertoires, and about 10 million of those chains were shared by two or more donors. To remove PCR and sequencing errors, raw reads were error-corrected and collapsed into unique sequences using a nearest-neighbor algorithm that merged closely related sequences. To assign V, D and J gene segments, CDR3 sequences were aligned to IMGT reference sequences. For a sequence to be retained, at least a six-nucleotide match to both a V gene segment and a J gene segment was required. A rearrangement was called productive if the CDR3 had no stop codons and remained in frame with V and J, and every other rearrangement was called non-productive. Following IMGT convention, CDR3 was defined as the stretch from the second conserved V-encoded cysteine up to the conserved J-encoded phenylalanine. The earlier analysis of about 590 of the donors excluded sequences that lacked an unambiguous match to a single V gene segment. In an earlier analysis of 587 of the donors, a V segment was called functional when productive rearrangements were above 56.7%, and segregating when the standard deviation between donors exceeded 5%. A statistical classification framework was developed to diagnose cytomegalovirus status using the catalog of TCR beta chain sequences. V and J gene assignment, in a later analysis, came from comparing TCR nucleotide sequences with IMGT/GENE-DB human TR gene sequences. The TCRdist pipeline was used in a later analysis to assign CDR3 sequences and most-parsimonious VDJ recombination scenarios. In a later analysis, every TCR beta chain was defined by the combination of its CDR3 amino acid sequence and its V-gene family, and reads without a unique V-gene family were dropped. As a way to deal with suspected cross-contamination and a sequencing artifact, a later analysis dropped hundreds of nucleotide sequences that were highly shared and had low generation probability. In a later analysis, a clonal expansion index for each public chain was calculated from normalized within-repertoire ranks of inferred template counts. In a later analysis, generation probabilities were computed with a VDJ recombination model fitted to out-of-frame rearrangements, and the resulting probabilities were checked against IGoR. In a later analysis, TCR-TCR, TCR-HLA and TCR-CMV co-occurrence was scored with hypergeometric tests, and a repertoire-size bias correction was applied to TCR pairs. A later analysis estimated false discovery rates by permuting HLA or CMV assignments 20 times. A later analysis grouped co-occurring TCRs with DBSCAN, adding TCRdist sequence similarity when clustering within HLA-allele-positive subsets. Co-occurrence clustering excluded repertoires with fewer than 30,000 or more than 120,000 public chains, plus five with anomalous nucleotide sharing. Held by TCRdb, this immuneACCESS table contains in-frame sequences only and omits some clones. Under half of the omission traces to an unresolved V gene where checked; the cause of the rest is unknown. V, J and clone size are taken as reported in that table, and D and trimming were inferred from the DNA itself. Recorded for this sample are 150,000 to 200,000 clones; almost 80% of them occurred a single time. About 9.7% of the sample lies in the top ten.

The cohort consisted of 600 to 750 healthy bone marrow donors. Cohort members were all nominally healthy when sampled, although unrecorded immune exposures were likely present. The donor was CMV seropositive and was included in the group of 250 to 300 seropositive cohort members. Every donor gave a peripheral blood sample, and the peripheral blood mononuclear cells from that sample were used for TCR beta sequencing. The Qiagen DNeasy Blood Extraction Kit was used to extract genomic DNA from the blood cell samples. In regard to this clone: Its antigen is currently not known. No base-level quality is on record; no much larger clone is a single base apart.

The paper's findings and limits, for the study overall: In a later analysis, around 17,000 TCR beta sequences were associated with specific HLA alleles at a false discovery rate of 0.05. A few of the identified cytomegalovirus-associated TCR beta chains were confirmed in vitro to be specific for cytomegalovirus antigens. Correlated functional status among segregating V segments might reflect linkage disequilibrium, but an unknown experimental factor could not be ruled out. A later analysis reported that several top co-occurrence clusters appeared linked to parvovirus B19, influenza, CMV and Epstein-Barr virus. An earlier analysis of several hundred of the donors showed that most TCR beta V segments appeared in productive rearrangements either about 87% or about 30% of the time, which broadly matched IMGT annotations. According to a later genetic analysis, donors in an Asian-associated ancestry cluster had fewer N-insertions in productive TCRs than the roughly 670-donor mean. V-gene and J-gene trimming of TCR beta chains was associated with a missense DCLRE1C variant in a later genetic analysis, and the association was replicated in an independent cohort. A further reported finding was that TCR beta sequences accurately predicted the HLA-A and HLA-B alleles for most subjects in the first cohort. A total of fewer than 200 TCR beta chains were listed by the study as associated with cytomegalovirus. HLA typing was unavailable for some donors at each locus, so association tests used only the typed subset. Sequencing depth was assumed to be roughly uniform across donors in the presence/absence analyses, though that assumption may not hold. Some IMGT-functional V segments, including TRBV6-2 and TRBV6-3, could not be distinguished by the 87-base-pair reads and were therefore excluded. The authors suggested that the approach could potentially be extended to other disease states and immunological phenotypes. Compared with equally common non-associated chains, HLA-associated TCR beta chains in a later analysis were more clonally expanded and had lower generation probabilities. When HLA alleles, especially DR and DQ, strongly co-occurred, attributing TCR associations to individual alleles was difficult. The only immune exposure information available for the cohort was CMV serostatus. Because counts were too low, fewer than 20 rarely observed V segments, including chromosome 9 orphons, were excluded from the earlier analysis of 587 of the donors. A later analysis found that TCR association rates varied across HLA loci, with DRB1 alleles showing the most associated TCRs and HLA-C alleles the fewest. The classifier was reported to diagnose cytomegalovirus status with high specificity and sensitivity in both the original and validation cohorts. In a later analysis, most CMV-associated TCR beta chains were found to appear HLA-restricted, with HLA associations seemingly driven largely by CMV exposure. The sequencing pipeline was judged likely to have produced a cluster of highly shared sequence variants as a technical artifact. While some public TCRs were present in many individuals, most TCR sequences turned up only very rarely across donors. In this cohort, only TCR beta chains were sequenced, and detectable features were limited by the absence of alpha or paired-chain data.

The CDR3 holds 13 amino acids from the cysteine to the phenylalanine. Left in the record is the CDR3 DNA by itself, 39 bases read in frame from the first base. The germline V gene encodes CDR1 MNHNS and CDR2 SASEGT. V gives up 6 bases and J gives up 5 bases, and the segment between their germline ends measures 14 bases. This sequence uses TRBV6-1 and TRBJ2-7; TRBD2 is a possible D gene, resting on 6 matching bases. Source material: PBMCs. The sequence was obtained from a man aged 18-30 years in good health and CMV-seropositive. The CDR3 sequence is CASRRGSIDEQYF. The nucleotide sequence reads TGTGCCAGCAGACGGGGGAGCATTGACGAGCAGTACTTC.